The next 23 T cell receptor beta chains were all read from a single sample in a study of beta chain features in type 1 diabetes. The entirety of the isolated RNA underwent reverse transcription, so expressed TCRB transcripts were sequenced. The assay was immunoSEQ multiplex PCR, and TCRdb's table has in-frame clones only and misses some. The repertoire consists of about 930,000 clones, with roughly a sixth occurring once and the leading ten covering 0.02% to 0.03%. Sequencing used naive CD4+ T cells from blood. The receptors stem from a woman between 18 and 30 years old in good health.

The V gene is TRBV15, the J gene TRBJ2-3, with D hard to call. The germline CDR1 and CDR2 sequences are LNHNV and YYDKDF (reference sequence). Trimming cost V 4 bases and J 6 bases, with 17 bases left between them. This CDR3 has 15 residues. CDR3 region: CATSMDRRILDTQYF. The DNA for the CDR3 is TGTGCCACCAGCATGGATAGAAGAATATTGGATACGCAGTATTTT.

This clone was seen only a few times. The rearrangement joins TRBV25-1 to TRBJ1-1; the D is unclear. This CDR3 has 12 residues. The germline V gene has CDR1 MGHDK and CDR2 SYGVNS. Trimming pared 7 bases from V and 7 bases from J, leaving 13 bases between. The CDR3, as DNA: TGTGCCAGCAAAGACCAGGTCGGTGAAGCTTTCTTT. Amino acids: CASKDQVGEAFF.

This clone came up a few times. The chain recombines TRBV18 with TRBJ1-2; D gene uncertain. This CDR3 has 13 amino acids. V was pared by 2 bases and J by 4 bases, with 8 bases between. Germline V gene lookup returns CDR1 KGHSH and CDR2 LQKENI. CDR3 sequence (DNA): TGTGCCAGCTCACCAGAGGTCCTCTATGGCTACACCTTC. This codes for CASSPEVLYGYTF.

The chain couples TRBV7-9 to TRBJ2-7; 9 bases match TRBD2. Germline trimming cut 4 bases from V and 5 bases from J; bases unmatched to any gene: 9. This CDR3 is built from 15 residues. From germline, CDR1 is SEHNR and CDR2 FQNEAQ (reference sequence). CDR3 sequence: CASSSLGLAGNEQYF. The CDR3 DNA reads as TGTGCCAGCAGCTCCCTGGGGCTAGCGGGAAACGAGCAGTACTTC.

In its sample, this clone was seen a few times. This chain connects TRBV5-1 to TRBJ1-2; no clear D. This CDR3 is 16 amino acids long. The ends were cut back, 7 bases at V and 0 bases at J, with 19 bases in the middle. CDR1 and CDR2 (germline): SGHRS, YFSETQ. CDR3 DNA sequence: TGCGCCAGCGCCCGGACGCCCGGAAATTCTAACTATGGCTACACCTTC. Amino acids: CASARTPGNSNYGYTF.

The genes are TRBV7-9 and TRBJ2-1, with 7 bases that match TRBD2. The CDR3 sequence is 15 residues long. V trimming: 1 base; J trimming: 4 bases; junction bases outside the gene matches: 4. CDR1 is SEHNR, CDR2 FQNEAQ, per germline (reference sequence). CDR3: CASSLGSGHYNEQFF. Written as DNA, the CDR3 is TGTGCCAGCAGCTTAGGTAGCGGGCATTACAATGAGCAGTTCTTC.

Points on this clone: This sample also contains other DNA sequences that code for the same CDR3. This chain uses TRBV6-6 with TRBJ2-3; D is ambiguous. The V end lost 5 bases, the J end lost 0 bases, and 6 bases lay between the germline ends. The CDR3 is 13 amino acids. Germline CDR1 and CDR2: MNHNY and SVGAGI (reference sequence). CDR3 nucleotides: TGTGCCAGCAGTGCCAGGAGCACAGATACGCAGTATTTT. Its protein product is CASSARSTDTQYF.

V gene TRBV4-3 combines with J gene TRBJ2-5; the D is unclear. This CDR3 spans 15 amino acids. Per germline, CDR1 LGHNA and CDR2 YSLEER. V was clipped by 0 bases and J by 5 bases, with 13 bases between them. CDR3 amino acids: CASSQDQGRRETQYF. DNA of the CDR3: TGCGCCAGCAGCCAAGATCAAGGGCGTAGGGAGACCCAGTACTTC.

This chain's CDR3 is CASSRRGVSGNTIYF. The CDR3 region has the DNA TGTGCCAGCAGTAGGAGGGGGGTTTCTGGAAACACCATATATTTT. The chain employs TRBV2 and TRBJ1-3; maybe TRBD1 (6 bases). The V end was cut by 5 bases, the J end by 1 base, with 12 bases between. The CDR3 extends over 15 amino acids. Germline-derived CDR1 and CDR2 are SNHLY and FYNNEI. Drawing the rest from reference TRBV2 and TRBJ1-3, the complete variable domain is EPEVTQTPSHQVTQMGQEVILRCVPISNHLYFYWYRQILGQKVEFLVSFYNNEISEKSEIFDDQFSVERPDGSNFTLKIRSTKLEDSAMYFCASSRRGVSGNTIYFGEGSWLTVV.

A note on this clone: The sample carries other DNA sequences with the same CDR3. The chain employs TRBV7-2 and TRBJ2-3; D is uncertain. Trimming stripped 3 bases from V and 3 bases from J, with 4 bases between. The germline V gene encodes CDR1 SGHTA and CDR2 FQGNSA. This CDR3 spans 12 amino acids. The chain's CDR3 is CASSFVTDTQYF. In DNA, the CDR3 is TGTGCCAGCAGCTTTGTGACAGATACGCAGTATTTT.

There are a few counts of this clone. This sequence joins TRBV27 and TRBJ2-7; D is possibly TRBD1 (5 bases). This CDR3 region has 13 residues. The germline gives CDR1 MNHEY, CDR2 SMNVEV (reference sequence). V lost 7 bases to trimming and J lost 0 bases, with 10 bases between them. The CDR3 is CASKTASSYEQYF. The CDR3, as DNA: TGTGCCAGCAAGACAGCAAGCTCCTACGAGCAGTACTTC.

This chain joins TRBV19 and TRBJ2-5; a possible D gene is TRBD2 (6 bases). There are 15 residues in the CDR3. The germline gives CDR1 LNHDA, CDR2 SQIVND (reference sequence). V dropped 5 bases and J dropped 5 bases, with 18 bases sitting between them. CDR3: CASSPITGVVETQYF. Written as DNA, the CDR3 is TGTGCCAGTAGTCCCATAACGGGAGTTGTGGAGACCCAGTACTTC.

This clone was seen more than once but under ten times. The chain links TRBV10-2 to TRBJ1-1; 7 bases match TRBD1. V trimming: 6 bases; J trimming: 1 base; junction bases outside the gene matches: 2. This CDR3 spans 13 amino acids. The germline V gene encodes CDR1 WSHSY and CDR2 SAAADI. The CDR3 sequence is CASRGGRNTEAFF. The CDR3 nucleotides read TGCGCCAGCAGAGGGGGCCGGAACACTGAAGCTTTCTTT.

The V call is TRBV9, the J call TRBJ2-7; no clear D gene. Trimming shortened V by 5 bases and J by 4 bases, and 10 bases separated the two germline ends. The CDR3 totals 12 residues. Germline V gene sequence: CDR1 SGDLS, CDR2 YYNGEE. CDR3 sequence (DNA): TGTGCCAGCAGTCCCGGGCGATACGAGCAGTACTTC. It codes for CASSPGRYEQYF.

The CDR3 here is CASSVGRGLAKETQYF. CDR3 sequence (DNA): TGTGCCAGCAGTGTCGGGAGGGGACTAGCGAAAGAGACCCAGTACTTC. The J gene is TRBJ2-5, the V gene TRBV2; the match to TRBD2 covers 10 bases. Losses at the gene ends were 4 bases for V and 3 bases for J; bases not matched to a gene: 8. The CDR3 contains 16 residues. Germline CDR1 is SNHLY and CDR2 is FYNNEI. Based on the CDR3 plus reference TRBV2 and TRBJ2-5, the full variable domain is EPEVTQTPSHQVTQMGQEVILRCVPISNHLYFYWYRQILGQKVEFLVSFYNNEISEKSEIFDDQFSVERPDGSNFTLKIRSTKLEDSAMYFCASSVGRGLAKETQYFGPGTRLLVL.

This clone was seen more than once but under ten times. This chain joins TRBV7-9 and TRBJ2-3; D is perhaps TRBD1 (6 bases). The CDR3 totals 15 residues. Trimming removed 4 bases at V and 6 bases at J, with 17 bases between. Germline values: CDR1 SEHNR, CDR2 FQNEAQ (reference sequence). CDR3 region: CASSSTGNGVDTQYF. The CDR3 DNA sequence: TGTGCCAGCAGCTCAACAGGGAACGGCGTCGATACGCAGTATTTT.

The chain couples TRBV29-1 to TRBJ2-2; 14 bases map to TRBD2. CDR1 and CDR2 from the germline V gene are SQVTM and ANQGSEA. Germline trimming cut 6 bases from V and 6 bases from J; bases unmatched to any gene: 6. This CDR3 spans 15 amino acids. CDR3 nucleotides: TGCAGCGTAGACGGGACTAGCGGGAGTCCCGGGGAGCTGTTTTTT. Amino acid sequence: CSVDGTSGSPGELFF.

The chain links TRBV4-2 to TRBJ2-3; weak D call: TRBD2 (5 bases). CDR1 and CDR2 from the germline V gene are LGHNA and YNFKEQ. The CDR3 totals 13 residues. With 2 bases removed from V and 3 bases from J, the gap between germline ends came to 6 bases. The CDR3 is CASSQPGTDTQYF. Here the CDR3 DNA reads TGTGCCAGCAGCCAACCGGGGACAGATACGCAGTATTTT.

The rearrangement uses TRBV5-1 and TRBJ2-1, with 7 bases matching TRBD1. Trimming at V came to 4 bases and at J to 9 bases, leaving 10 bases not matched to a gene. Germline V CDR1 and CDR2: SGHRS, YFSETQ. The CDR3 runs to 14 residues. In DNA form, the CDR3 reads TGCGCCAGCAGCCTCCCGAAGAACAGGGGTGAGCAGTTCTTC. Translated: CASSLPKNRGEQFF. Looking up the rest from reference TRBV5-1 and TRBJ2-1 gives the full variable domain: KAGVTQTPRYLIKTRGQQVTLSCSPISGHRSVSWYQQTPGQGLQFLFEYFSETQRNKGNFPGRFSGRQFSNSRSEMNVSTLELGDSALYLCASSLPKNRGEQFFGPGTRLTVL.

The genes are TRBV10-3 and TRBJ2-7; tentative D call: TRBD1 (6 bases). The CDR3 covers 11 residues. Trimming took 10 bases from V and 2 from J, leaving 9 bases between them. Germline-derived CDR1 and CDR2 are ENHRY and SYGVKD. The CDR3 sequence is CATQGAYEQYF. DNA of the CDR3: TGTGCCACACAGGGTGCCTACGAGCAGTACTTC.

V gene TRBV5-1 combines with J gene TRBJ2-5; possibly TRBD2 for D (6 bases). Trimming removed 5 bases from V and 0 bases from J, with 11 bases in between. The germline gives CDR1 SGHRS, CDR2 YFSETQ. The CDR3 loop spans 14 amino acids. The CDR3 DNA reads as TGCGCCAGCAGTTACGGACTATACCAAGAGACCCAGTACTTC. Translation: CASSYGLYQETQYF.

The chain links TRBV7-6 to TRBJ2-3; 7 bases are a match to TRBD2. V lost 3 bases to trimming and J lost 4 bases; unmatched junction nucleotides: 10. This CDR3 comprises 16 residues. Germline V lookup: CDR1 SGHVS, CDR2 FNYEAQ. As DNA, the CDR3 is TGTGCCAGCAGCTTTTTGGCGGGAGTGGGGCCAGATACGCAGTATTTT. It encodes CASSFLAGVGPDTQYF.

The chain couples TRBV27 to TRBJ2-2, with unresolved D. The length of the CDR3 is 15 residues. V lost 5 bases and J 0 bases, leaving 10 bases between the germline ends. CDR1 is MNHEY and CDR2 is SMNVEV in the germline V gene (reference sequence). The chain's CDR3 is CASSPLYANTGELFF. CDR3 DNA sequence: TGTGCCAGCAGTCCCCTCTATGCGAACACCGGGGAGCTGTTTTTT.